The 28 T cell receptor beta chains listed next were all sequenced from one sample in a study of tumor-infiltrating lymphocytes in primary liver carcinoma. A primer matching the constant region was used to make TCR beta cDNA from approximately 500 ng of total RNA. A slightly modified ARM-PCR protocol with three nested multiplex PCR rounds produced these TCR beta libraries. Researchers ran the first two PCR rounds for roughly 11 cycles each with TRBV1-TRBV30 forward primers and a C-beta reverse primer. In TCRdb, the multiplex PCR reads were re-called with MiXCR into one record per CDR3 protein. The data contain more than 30,000 distinct CDR3 sequences, more than 70% of them singletons. It was from around 18-30 mg of unsorted bulk tissue that RNA and DNA were co-extracted. The sample consisted of tumor-adjacent normal liver tissue. The receptors were sampled from a middle-aged man with primary liver carcinoma and hepatitis B virus infection.

The V and J genes are TRBV11-2 and TRBJ1-5; D remains ambiguous. The DNA end is more similar to TRBJ2-3, so the J call may be wrong. From germline, CDR1 is SGHAT and CDR2 FQNNGV. This CDR3 region has 16 residues. CDR3 in DNA: TGTGCCAGCATTTTAGGAGACACGGGTTGGGCTCAGCCCCAGTATTTT. Residues: CASILGDTGWAQPQYF.

This clonotype is medium-sized. This chain links TRBV12-3 or TRBV12-4 with TRBJ2-3; the D is unclear. The CDR3 totals 14 residues. Trimming cost V 5 bases and J 5 bases, with 14 bases left between them. For the CDR3, the DNA is TGTGCCAGCAGTCCCGATTCTTCGGGAGATACGCAGTATTTT. Amino acids: CASSPDSSGDTQYF.

This clonotype was detected many times. The chain employs TRBV4-2 and TRBJ2-7; D possibly corresponds to TRBD1 (7 bases). Germline V gives CDR1 LGHNA, CDR2 YNFKEQ. The V gene lost 0 bases and the J gene lost 0 bases, with 9 bases spanning the gap. The CDR3 has 15 amino acids. The CDR3 region is CASSQERDSSYEQYF. The CDR3 nucleotides read TGTGCCAGCAGCCAAGAGCGGGACAGCTCCTACGAGCAGTACTTC.

This chain links TRBV9 with TRBJ2-1; a weak D match, TRBD2 (6 bases). The germline V and J ends were trimmed by 2 bases and 6 bases, with 15 bases remaining between them. The CDR3 is 15 amino acids. Germline CDR1 and CDR2: SGDLS and YYNGEE. The CDR3 reads CASSVSLAGVNEQFF. In DNA, the CDR3 is TGTGCCAGCAGCGTCTCACTAGCAGGAGTCAATGAGCAGTTCTTC.

About this clonotype: The junction does not match germline at one end; this may be a read error. This sequence joins TRBV29-1 and TRBJ1-2, with 7 bases that match TRBD1. In germline, CDR1 is SQVTM, CDR2 ANQGSEA. The CDR3 contains 13 residues. In DNA form, the CDR3 reads TGTAGCGTTGACGGCAGGGGGTCTTCTGACTACACCTTC. Its translation is CSVDGRGSSDYTF.

As to this clonotype: The conserved phenylalanine or tryptophan normally closing the CDR3 is absent here, so this likely arose from a read error. This chain joins TRBV12-3 or TRBV12-4 and TRBJ1-3; weak D call: TRBD1 (5 bases). The CDR3 contains 15 residues. V lost 5 bases and J lost 8, with 19 bases in between. CDR3 coding DNA: TGTGCCAGCAGTCGTGCAGCGGGGGGGAGGCACACCATATATATT. Its translation is CASSRAAGGRHTIYI.

Of note for this clonotype: The CDR3 ends on some other residue instead of the conserved phenylalanine or tryptophan, so this is likely a read error. The limits of the CDR3 on the DNA are not certain, so only TCRdb's listed CDR3 is given. The chain is built from TRBV29-1 and TRBJ2-7; the table's D call TRBD1 went unverified against the DNA. Both ends counted, the CDR3 spans 16 residues. Germline V gives CDR1 SQVTM, CDR2 ANQGSEA. The CDR3 reads CSTMTSGTGTPYEQNP.

A note on this clonotype: Mismatch with germline at one junction end may stem from a read error. The chain is built from TRBV10-2 and TRBJ2-1, with D possibly TRBD2 on 6 matching bases. This CDR3 is 15 amino acids long. Germline lookup yields CDR1 WSHSY and CDR2 SAAADI. The CDR3 DNA sequence: TGCGCTAGCAGTGAGGTACTAACGGGAGATCTTGAGCAGTTCTTC. Its protein is CASSEVLTGDLEQFF.

This clonotype was recorded only once. The J gene is TRBJ2-3, the V gene TRBV5-8; D is tentatively TRBD1 or TRBD2 (5 bases each). The germline gives CDR1 SGHTS, CDR2 YDEGEE. This CDR3 has 15 residues. The CDR3 DNA sequence: TGTGTCACTACCTTGGGGGAGCGTAACACAGATACGCAGTATTTT. Translated, it gives CVTTLGERNTDTQYF.

Turning to this clonotype: The conserved final phenylalanine or tryptophan is absent from the CDR3, which likely points to a read error. The chain carries TRBV5-1 and TRBJ2-7; TRBD1 is a possible D gene (6 bases). The V gene lost 0 bases and the J gene lost 7 bases, with 14 bases spanning the gap. The germline V gene has CDR1 SGHRS and CDR2 YFSETQ. This CDR3 is 14 amino acids long. Written as DNA, the CDR3 is TGCGCCAGCAGCTTGGTACCCGGGACACTTGAGCAGTACTAC. Protein sequence: CASSLVPGTLEQYY.

This clonotype was detected only once. Germline is not matched at one junction end, which may reflect a read error. The rearrangement uses TRBV6-1 and TRBJ2-1; 8 positions match TRBD2. The CDR3 runs to 15 residues. CDR1 is MNHNS, CDR2 SASEGT, per germline. In DNA, the CDR3 is TGTACCAGCGGTGAAGAGGCGGGAGGATACAATGAGCAGTTCTTC. Protein product: CTSGEEAGGYNEQFF.

The chain uses TRBV11-2 and TRBJ1-4, with TRBD1 identical over 7 bases. The length of the CDR3 is 15 residues. The germline gives CDR1 SGHAT, CDR2 FQNNGV. With V trimmed by 5 bases and J by 5 bases, 8 bases remained unmatched. The CDR3 loop reads CASSPGTVLNEKLFF. DNA of the CDR3: TGTGCCAGCAGCCCGGGGACAGTGCTAAATGAAAAACTGTTTTTT.

As regards this clonotype: Sequence at one end of the junction differs from germline and may be a read error. The genes are TRBV5-6 and TRBJ1-5, with D unresolved. This CDR3 comprises 14 residues. The germline V gene encodes CDR1 SGHDT and CDR2 YYEEEE. CDR3 sequence (DNA): TGTGCAAGCAGCTTGGGGTATGATATTCAGCCCCAGCATTTT. Amino acid sequence: CASSLGYDIQPQHF.

This clonotype was observed once. This CDR3 is missing its conserved last phenylalanine or tryptophan, likely due to a read error. This chain links TRBV30 with TRBJ1-5; D is unresolved. The V and J ends lost 6 bases and 3 bases respectively, with 12 bases between them. Per the germline V gene, CDR1 is GTSNPN and CDR2 is SVGIG (reference sequence). The CDR3 consists of 13 residues. The CDR3 reads CACVSAANQPQHV. CDR3 DNA sequence: TGTGCCTGTGTGTCCGCAGCCAATCAGCCCCAGCATGTT.

The DNA of the CDR3 is TGTGCCAGCAGTACCTGGACTAACGGGGTCTCCTACAATGAGCAGTTCTTC. Encoded protein: CASSTWTNGVSYNEQFF. This rearrangement joins TRBV6-6 to TRBJ2-1; possibly TRBD2 for D (6 bases). Trimming stripped 5 bases from V and 0 bases from J, with 17 bases between. Germline V CDR1 and CDR2: MNHNY, SVGAGI (reference sequence). This CDR3 is built from 17 residues.

As regards this clonotype: An end of the junction differs from the germline gene, which may be a read error. The chain joins TRBV6-6 to TRBJ2-1; no definite D call. Germline CDR1 is MNHNY and CDR2 is SVGAGI (reference sequence). CDR3 length: 14 residues. The CDR3 region is CASSFSIERNEQFF. The CDR3 nucleotides are TGCGCCAGCAGTTTCTCGATCGAGCGCAATGAGCAGTTCTTC.

As regards this clonotype: The germline gene is not matched at one end of the junction; a read error may be the cause. V gene TRBV10-3 combines with J gene TRBJ2-2, with 7 bases that match TRBD2. From germline, CDR1 is ENHRY and CDR2 SYGVKD. The CDR3 contains 11 residues. The CDR3, as DNA: TGTGTCACCCGGGAGGCCGGAGAGCTGTTTTTT. Translating it yields CVTREAGELFF.

By sample share, this clonotype is medium-sized (0.01 to 0.1%). J is TRBJ2-7 and V is TRBV6-5; unclear D gene. Germline V lookup: CDR1 MNHEY, CDR2 SVGAGI. There are 11 residues in the CDR3. Trimming stripped 4 bases from V and 6 bases from J, with 7 bases between. The CDR3 spells CASSSGREQYF. The CDR3 DNA follows: TGTGCCAGCAGTTCGGGTCGCGAGCAGTACTTC.

As concerns this clonotype: Relative to the germline gene, one junction end is altered; a read error may explain this. The chain employs TRBV4-1 and TRBJ1-2; D is unresolved. This CDR3 has 15 amino acids. Per germline, CDR1 MGHRA and CDR2 YSYEKL. The CDR3 DNA is TGCGCCAACAGCCAAGAGCGGGCAGGAAACTATGGCTACACGTTC. It is translated as CANSQERAGNYGYTF.

Turning to this clonotype: At one boundary the junction diverges from the germline segment, which might be a read error. The CDR3 protein is CASSSDGGSTDTLYF. The DNA of the CDR3 is TGTGCCAGCTCTAGCGACGGCGGAAGCACAGATACGCTGTATTTT. The V gene is TRBV12-3 or TRBV12-4, the J gene TRBJ2-3; a possible D gene is TRBD2 (6 bases). The CDR3 runs 15 residues.

This chain connects TRBV4-1 to TRBJ2-1; D is ambiguous. Trimming shortened V by 8 bases and J by 4 bases, and 21 bases separated the two germline ends. The CDR3 sequence is 16 residues long. The germline gives CDR1 MGHRA, CDR2 YSYEKL. CDR3 amino acids: CASFQESATQYNEQFF. The DNA of the CDR3 is TGCGCCAGCTTCCAAGAGTCAGCGACCCAATACAATGAGCAGTTCTTC.

On this clonotype: The junction shows a germline mismatch at one end, possibly a read error. This rearrangement joins TRBV6-1 to TRBJ2-1; TRBD2 matches at 9 bases. The CDR3 runs 15 residues. CDR1 MNHNS and CDR2 SASEGT come from the germline V gene. As DNA, the CDR3 is TGCGCCAGGAGTGAAGAAGCGGGAGGATACTATGAGCAGTTCTTC. The encoded protein is CARSEEAGGYYEQFF.

A remark on this clonotype: Its ends do not fully match the called genes, so a read error is possible. The V gene is TRBV11-2, the J gene TRBJ1-2; weak D call: TRBD1 (5 bases). The CDR3 is 13 amino acids. Per the germline V gene, CDR1 is SGHAT and CDR2 is FQNNGV. CDR3 nucleotides: TGTGCCAGTAGCTCCGCCGGGGACTACGGCTACACCTTC. It specifies CASSSAGDYGYTF.

On this clonotype: Without the conserved terminal phenylalanine or tryptophan, this CDR3 likely stems from a read error. The chain couples TRBV6-1 to TRBJ1-1; the match to TRBD1 covers 8 bases. The length of the CDR3 is 14 residues. Unmatched junction bases numbered 16, after V lost 11 bases and J lost 8 bases. Germline V gives CDR1 MNHNS, CDR2 SASEGT. DNA of the CDR3: TGTGCCGGCAATCACGGACAGGGTGGCACGGAAGCTTTCCTT. It codes for CAGNHGQGGTEAFL.

Details on this clonotype: At one boundary the junction diverges from the germline segment, which might be a read error. The rearrangement joins TRBV5-6 to TRBJ2-3, with 8 bases that match TRBD1. The CDR3 sequence is 14 residues long. In germline, CDR1 is SGHDT, CDR2 YYEEEE. The CDR3, as DNA: TGTGCCAGCATCTTGCAGGGGGCAATAGATACGCAGTATTTT. Translating it yields CASILQGAIDTQYF.

A remark on this clonotype: Germline is not matched at one junction end, which may reflect a read error. The genes are TRBV10-2 and TRBJ2-5; 7 nucleotides line up with TRBD2. Germline lookup yields CDR1 WSHSY and CDR2 SAAADI. The CDR3 contains 14 residues. The CDR3 sequence is CASRGLVGGETQYF. The DNA for the CDR3 is TGTGCCAGCCGAGGACTAGTGGGAGGAGAGACCCAGTACTTC.

This clonotype was observed many times. V usage is TRBV12-3 or TRBV12-4 and J usage is TRBJ2-3, with D tentatively TRBD2 (5 bases). The CDR3 is 15 amino acids. V lost 4 bases to trimming and J lost 1 base, with 12 bases between them. The CDR3 DNA is TGTGCCAGCAGTTCTGCGAGCGGACGCACAGATACGCAGTATTTT. Translated: CASSSASGRTDTQYF.

With respect to this clonotype: This is likely a read error, given that the CDR3 carries no conserved phenylalanine or tryptophan at its end. The rearrangement links TRBV4-3 to TRBJ2-5; maybe TRBD2 (5 bases). CDR1 LGHNA and CDR2 YSLEER come from the germline V gene. The CDR3 sequence is 15 residues long. The CDR3 reads CAISQGAAIQETQYS. For the CDR3, the DNA is TGCGCCATCAGCCAAGGAGCGGCTATCCAAGAGACCCAGTACTCC.